This T cell receptor (beta chain) derives from a study of early T cells in non-severe SARS-CoV-2 infection. For the study at large: The chains were unpaired, and the sequenced material was bulk RNA from unsorted whole blood. Regarding the study as a whole: VDJdb matching skewed toward anti-spike CD8 responses, missing private and CD4 specificities.

Unique molecular identifiers tagged individual cDNA molecules. TCRdb recomputed calls from the 5' RACE reads with MiXCR, one row per CDR3 protein. In the table there are 75,000 to 80,000 distinct CDR3 sequences, around 10% of which are singletons. CDR3 length: 13 residues. CDR1 SGHRS and CDR2 YFSETQ come from the germline V gene. Trimming stripped 1 base from V and 6 bases from J, with 8 bases between. In its sample, this clonotype was seen a few times. Its matching antigen is unknown. Source: whole blood, taken at baseline. This TCR derives from an adult who was a healthcare worker with PCR-confirmed SARS-CoV-2 infection or an uninfected control (not recorded which). The V call is TRBV5-1, the J call TRBJ2-1; D gene unclear. The CDR3 is CASSLSYPNEQFF. In DNA, the CDR3 is TGCGCCAGCAGCTTGTCTTACCCCAATGAGCAGTTCTTC. Using reference TRBV5-1 and TRBJ2-1 for the parts outside the CDR3, the full variable domain is KAGVTQTPRYLIKTRGQQVTLSCSPISGHRSVSWYQQTPGQGLQFLFEYFSETQRNKGNFPGRFSGRQFSNSRSEMNVSTLELGDSALYLCASSLSYPNEQFFGPGTRLTVL.